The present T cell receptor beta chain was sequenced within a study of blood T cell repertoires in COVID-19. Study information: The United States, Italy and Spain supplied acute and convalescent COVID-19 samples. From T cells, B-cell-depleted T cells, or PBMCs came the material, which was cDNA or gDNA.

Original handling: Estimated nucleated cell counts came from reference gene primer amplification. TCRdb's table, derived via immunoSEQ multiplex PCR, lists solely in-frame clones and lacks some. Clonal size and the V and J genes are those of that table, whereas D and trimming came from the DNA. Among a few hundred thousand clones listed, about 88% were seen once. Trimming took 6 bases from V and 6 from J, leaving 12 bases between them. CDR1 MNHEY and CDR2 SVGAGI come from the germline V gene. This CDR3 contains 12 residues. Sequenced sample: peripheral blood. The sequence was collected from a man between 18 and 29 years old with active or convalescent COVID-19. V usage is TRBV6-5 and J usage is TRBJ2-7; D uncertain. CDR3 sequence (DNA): TGTGCCAGCAGCTACCCAGGTGCCGAGCAGTACTTC. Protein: CASSYPGAEQYF.